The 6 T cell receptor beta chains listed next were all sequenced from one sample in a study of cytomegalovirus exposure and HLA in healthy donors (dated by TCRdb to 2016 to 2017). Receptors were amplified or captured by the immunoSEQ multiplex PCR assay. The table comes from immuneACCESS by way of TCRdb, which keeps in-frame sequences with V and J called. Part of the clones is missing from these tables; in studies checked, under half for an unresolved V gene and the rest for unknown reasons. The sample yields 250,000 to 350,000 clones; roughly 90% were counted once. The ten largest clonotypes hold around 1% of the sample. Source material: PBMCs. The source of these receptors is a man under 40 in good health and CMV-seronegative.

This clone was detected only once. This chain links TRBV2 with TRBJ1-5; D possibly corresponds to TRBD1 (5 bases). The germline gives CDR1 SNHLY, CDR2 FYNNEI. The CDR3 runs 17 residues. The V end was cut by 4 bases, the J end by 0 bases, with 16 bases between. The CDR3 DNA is TGTGCCAGCAGTGGGGGCCTCTTGGGACTTAGCAATCAGCCCCAGCATTTT. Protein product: CASSGGLLGLSNQPQHF. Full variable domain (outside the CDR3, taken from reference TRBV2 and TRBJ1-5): EPEVTQTPSHQVTQMGQEVILRCVPISNHLYFYWYRQILGQKVEFLVSFYNNEISEKSEIFDDQFSVERPDGSNFTLKIRSTKLEDSAMYFCASSGGLLGLSNQPQHFGDGTRLSIL.

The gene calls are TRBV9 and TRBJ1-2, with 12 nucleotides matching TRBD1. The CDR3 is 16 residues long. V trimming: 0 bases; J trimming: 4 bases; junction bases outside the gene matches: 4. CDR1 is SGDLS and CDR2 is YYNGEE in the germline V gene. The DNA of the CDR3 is TGTGCCAGCAGCGTAGTGGGGACAGGGGGCGCCTATGGCTACACCTTC. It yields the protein CASSVVGTGGAYGYTF. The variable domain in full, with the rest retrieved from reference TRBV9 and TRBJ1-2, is DSGVTQTPKHLITATGQRVTLRCSPRSGDLSVYWYQQSLDQGLQFLIQYYNGEERAKGNILERFSAQQFPDLHSELNLSSLELGDSALYFCASSVVGTGGAYGYTFGSGTRLTVV.

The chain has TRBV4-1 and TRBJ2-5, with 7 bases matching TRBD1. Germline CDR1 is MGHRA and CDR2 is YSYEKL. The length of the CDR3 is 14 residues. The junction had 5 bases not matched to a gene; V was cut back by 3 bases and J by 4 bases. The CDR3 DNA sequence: TGCGCCAGCAGCCAGCGAAGGGGGCCAGAGACCCAGTACTTC. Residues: CASSQRRGPETQYF.

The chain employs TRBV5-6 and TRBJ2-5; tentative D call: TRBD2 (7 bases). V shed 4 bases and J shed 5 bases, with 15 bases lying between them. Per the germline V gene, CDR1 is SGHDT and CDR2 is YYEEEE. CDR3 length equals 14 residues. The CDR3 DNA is TGTGCCAGCAGCAGGGGCGGGGGCCGGGAGACCCAGTACTTC. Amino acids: CASSRGGGRETQYF.

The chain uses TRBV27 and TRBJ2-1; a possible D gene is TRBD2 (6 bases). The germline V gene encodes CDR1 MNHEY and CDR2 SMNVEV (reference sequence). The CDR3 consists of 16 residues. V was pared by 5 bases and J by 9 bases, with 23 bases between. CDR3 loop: CASSPELAKEGFEQFF. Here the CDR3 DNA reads TGTGCCAGCAGTCCGGAACTAGCTAAGGAAGGGTTTGAGCAGTTCTTC.

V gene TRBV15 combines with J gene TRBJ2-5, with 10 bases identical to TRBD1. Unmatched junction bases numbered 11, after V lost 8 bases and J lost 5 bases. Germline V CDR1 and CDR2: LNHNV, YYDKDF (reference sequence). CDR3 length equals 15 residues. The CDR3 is CATGIHGTGEETQYF. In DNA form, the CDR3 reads TGTGCCACCGGGATACACGGGACAGGGGAGGAGACCCAGTACTTC. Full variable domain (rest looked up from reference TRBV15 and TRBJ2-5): DAMVIQNPRYQVTQFGKPVTLSCSQTLNHNVMYWYQQKSSQAPKLLFHYYDKDFNNEADTPDNFQSRRPNTSFCFLDIRSPGLGDTAMYLCATGIHGTGEETQYFGPGTRLLVL.